A selection of T cell receptor beta chains follows, all from one sample in a study of PD-1 blockade in classical Hodgkin lymphoma. Clones were sequenced by immunoSEQ multiplex PCR, and TCRdb holds only the in-frame ones, with some missing. The data show tens of thousands of clones, with approximately 94% seen just once and 6.5% to 9.5% held by the top ten. The material sequenced was peripheral blood mononuclear cells (PBMCs), taken before the fourth cycle of nivolumab. The receptors shown here come from a human donor with classical Hodgkin lymphoma. Each CDR3 is given with its conserved first and last residue. A D gene is named only where the DNA matches it firmly.

>TRBJ2-5|.|13|TRBV5-8
TGTGCCAGCAGCCGGGGGAAAAAAGAGACCCAGTACTTC
CASSRGKKETQYF
>TRBJ2-2|TRBD1|16|TRBV27
TGTGCCAGCAGCCTTCGCACAGGGGCTGTCACCGGGGAGCTGTTTTTT
CASSLRTGAVTGELFF